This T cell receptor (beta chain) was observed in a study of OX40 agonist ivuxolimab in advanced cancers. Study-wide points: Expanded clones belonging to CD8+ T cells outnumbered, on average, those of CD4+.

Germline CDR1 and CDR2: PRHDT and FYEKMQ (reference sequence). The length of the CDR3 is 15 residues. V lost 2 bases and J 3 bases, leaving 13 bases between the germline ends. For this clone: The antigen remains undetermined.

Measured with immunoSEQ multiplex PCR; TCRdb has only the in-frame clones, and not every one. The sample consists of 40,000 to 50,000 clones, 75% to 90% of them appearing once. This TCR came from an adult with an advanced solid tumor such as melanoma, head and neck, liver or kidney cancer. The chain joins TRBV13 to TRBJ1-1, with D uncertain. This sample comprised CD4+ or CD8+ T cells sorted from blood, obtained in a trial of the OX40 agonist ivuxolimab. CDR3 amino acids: CASSLREEWDTEAFF. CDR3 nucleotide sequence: TGTGCCAGCAGCTTACGGGAGGAGTGGGACACTGAAGCTTTCTTT. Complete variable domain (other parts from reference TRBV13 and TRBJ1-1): AAGVIQSPRHLIKEKRETATLKCYPIPRHDTVYWYQQGPGQDPQFLISFYEKMQSDKGSIPDRFSAQQFSDYHSELNMSSLELGDSALYFCASSLREEWDTEAFFGQGTRLTVV.